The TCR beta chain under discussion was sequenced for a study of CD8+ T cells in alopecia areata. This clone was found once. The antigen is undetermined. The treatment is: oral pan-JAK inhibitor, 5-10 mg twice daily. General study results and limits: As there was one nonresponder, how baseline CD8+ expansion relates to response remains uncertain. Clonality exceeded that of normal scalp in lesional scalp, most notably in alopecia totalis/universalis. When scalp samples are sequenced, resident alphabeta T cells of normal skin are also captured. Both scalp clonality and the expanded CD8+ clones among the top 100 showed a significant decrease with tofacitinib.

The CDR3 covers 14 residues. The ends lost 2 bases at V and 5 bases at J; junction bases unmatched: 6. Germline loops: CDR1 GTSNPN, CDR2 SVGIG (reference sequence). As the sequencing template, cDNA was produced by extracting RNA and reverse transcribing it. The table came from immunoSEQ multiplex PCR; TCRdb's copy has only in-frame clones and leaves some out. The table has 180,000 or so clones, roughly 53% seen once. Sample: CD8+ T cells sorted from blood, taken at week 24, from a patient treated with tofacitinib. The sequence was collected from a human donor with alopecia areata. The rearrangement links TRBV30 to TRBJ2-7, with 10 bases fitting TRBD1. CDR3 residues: CAWSPGTGDHEQYF. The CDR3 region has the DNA TGTGCCTGGAGTCCCGGGACAGGGGACCACGAGCAGTACTTC.